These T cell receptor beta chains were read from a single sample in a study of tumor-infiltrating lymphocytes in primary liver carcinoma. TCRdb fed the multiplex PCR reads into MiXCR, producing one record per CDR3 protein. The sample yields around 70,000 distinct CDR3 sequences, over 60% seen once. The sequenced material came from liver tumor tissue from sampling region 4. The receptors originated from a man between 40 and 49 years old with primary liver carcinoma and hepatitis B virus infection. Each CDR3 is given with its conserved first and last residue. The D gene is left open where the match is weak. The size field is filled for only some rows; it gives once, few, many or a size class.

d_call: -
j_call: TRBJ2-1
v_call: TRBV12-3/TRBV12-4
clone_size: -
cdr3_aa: CVSTIGQRGSEQFF
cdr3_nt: TGTGTCAGTACTATAGGTCAGAGGGGCAGTGAGCAGTTCTTC

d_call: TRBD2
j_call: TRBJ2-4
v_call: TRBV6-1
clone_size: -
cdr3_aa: CASSLTGGTKNIQYF
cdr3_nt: TGTGCCAGCAGTCTAACCGGGGGGACCAAAAACATTCAGTACTTC

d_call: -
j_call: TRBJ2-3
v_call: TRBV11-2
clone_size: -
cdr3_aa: CGSSLSRGSDMQYF
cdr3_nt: TGTGGCAGCAGTTTATCCAGGGGATCAGATATGCAGTATTTT

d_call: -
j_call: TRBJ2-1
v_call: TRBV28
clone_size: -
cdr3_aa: CASSLVSVGARNEQFF
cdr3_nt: TGTGCCAGCAGTTTGGTTTCGGTGGGGGCGCGGAATGAGCAGTTCTTC

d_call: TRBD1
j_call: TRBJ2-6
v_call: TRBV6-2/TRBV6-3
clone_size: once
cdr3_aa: CASSYPGQGRVNVLTF
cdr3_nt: TGTGCCAGCAGTTACCCCGGACAGGGTCGCGTCAACGTCCTGACTTTC

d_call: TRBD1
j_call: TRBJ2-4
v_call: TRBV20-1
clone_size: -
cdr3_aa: CSATTGGENIQYF
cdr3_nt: TGCAGTGCAACGACAGGGGGCGAAAACATTCAGTACTTC

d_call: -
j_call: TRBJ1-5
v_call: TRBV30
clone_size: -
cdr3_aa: CAWSGIAGDVQPHQF
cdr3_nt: TGTGCCTGGAGTGGAATCGCAGGGGACGTTCAGCCCCACCAATTT

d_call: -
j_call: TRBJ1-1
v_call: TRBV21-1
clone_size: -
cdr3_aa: CASSEDKEPGFWTEALF
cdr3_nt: TGCGCCAGCAGCGAAGACAAAGAGCCGGGATTTTGGACTGAAGCTTTATTT

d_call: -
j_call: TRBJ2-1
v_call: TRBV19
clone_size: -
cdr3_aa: CASSIGSAFLSGQFF
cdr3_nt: TGTGCCAGTAGTATAGGAAGCGCGTTCCTTTCGGGGCAGTTCTTC

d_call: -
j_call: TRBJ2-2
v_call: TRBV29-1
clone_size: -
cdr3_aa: CSVGTGARELIF
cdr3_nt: -

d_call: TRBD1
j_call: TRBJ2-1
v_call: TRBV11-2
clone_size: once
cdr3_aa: CASSLGQVDHERYF
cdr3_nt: TGTGCCAGCAGTTTGGGACAGGTAGACCACGAGCGGTACTTC

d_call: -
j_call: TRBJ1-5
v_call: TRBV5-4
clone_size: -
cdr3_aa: CASSPTEGNRSNQPQHF
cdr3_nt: TGTGCCAGCAGCCCCACCGAGGGGAATAGAAGCAATCAGCCCCAGCATTTT

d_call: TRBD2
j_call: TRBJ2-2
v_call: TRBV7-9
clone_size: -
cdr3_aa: CASGPPRLARTGELFF
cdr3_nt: TGTGCCAGCGGACCCCCCCGACTAGCGCGGACCGGGGAGCTGTTTTTT

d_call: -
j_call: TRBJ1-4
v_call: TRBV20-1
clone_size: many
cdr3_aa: CSAPQGGINEKLFF
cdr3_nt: TGCAGTGCCCCACAGGGTGGGATTAATGAAAAACTGTTTTTT

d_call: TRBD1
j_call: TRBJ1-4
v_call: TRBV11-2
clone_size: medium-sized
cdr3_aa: CASTDRVGREKLFF
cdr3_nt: TGTGCCAGCACCGACAGGGTGGGGCGAGAAAAACTGTTTTTT

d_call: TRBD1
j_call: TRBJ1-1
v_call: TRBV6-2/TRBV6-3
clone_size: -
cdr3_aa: CASTSAGGTEASF
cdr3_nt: TGTGCCAGTACCTCCGCAGGGGGCACTGAAGCTTCCTTT

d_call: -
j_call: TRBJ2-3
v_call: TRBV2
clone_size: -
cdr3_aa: CASGESGNYQPQYF
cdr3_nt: TGTGCCAGCGGGGAGAGTGGCAATTATCAGCCCCAGTATTTT

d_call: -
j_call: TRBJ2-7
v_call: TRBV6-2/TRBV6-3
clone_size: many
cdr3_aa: CASIQNLTGTNEQYF
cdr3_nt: TGTGCCAGCATCCAAAACCTTACAGGGACCAACGAGCAGTACTTC